This record concerns one TCR beta chain sequence. The target antigen is unknown. The CDR3 is 14 amino acids. The V and J ends lost 0 bases and 7 bases respectively, with 13 bases between them. CDR1 and CDR2 from the germline V gene are SGHNT and YYREEE (reference sequence). PCR used 60 Vbeta primers and 13 Jbeta primers. The protocol was immunoSEQ multiplex PCR, while the TCRdb copy is restricted to in-frame clones and leaves out a portion. The sample records about 55,000 clones, 65% to 80% being singletons. The source of the sample is a study of cytomegalovirus exposure and HLA in healthy donors. Study-level findings and limits: In vitro confirmation showed a few CMV-associated chains to be CMV antigen specific. In a later analysis, TCR beta V- and J-gene trimming showed a link to a missense DCLRE1C variant.

Despite likely unrecorded immune exposures, the donors were nominally healthy at the time of sampling. This chain connects TRBV5-4 to TRBJ2-5; D might be TRBD2 (5 bases). Input material: PBMCs. The sequence was obtained from a man aged 35-49 years in good health and CMV-seropositive. The CDR3 spells CASSLDTSKGTQYF. For the CDR3, the DNA is TGTGCCAGCAGCTTGGATACTAGTAAAGGGACCCAGTACTTC.